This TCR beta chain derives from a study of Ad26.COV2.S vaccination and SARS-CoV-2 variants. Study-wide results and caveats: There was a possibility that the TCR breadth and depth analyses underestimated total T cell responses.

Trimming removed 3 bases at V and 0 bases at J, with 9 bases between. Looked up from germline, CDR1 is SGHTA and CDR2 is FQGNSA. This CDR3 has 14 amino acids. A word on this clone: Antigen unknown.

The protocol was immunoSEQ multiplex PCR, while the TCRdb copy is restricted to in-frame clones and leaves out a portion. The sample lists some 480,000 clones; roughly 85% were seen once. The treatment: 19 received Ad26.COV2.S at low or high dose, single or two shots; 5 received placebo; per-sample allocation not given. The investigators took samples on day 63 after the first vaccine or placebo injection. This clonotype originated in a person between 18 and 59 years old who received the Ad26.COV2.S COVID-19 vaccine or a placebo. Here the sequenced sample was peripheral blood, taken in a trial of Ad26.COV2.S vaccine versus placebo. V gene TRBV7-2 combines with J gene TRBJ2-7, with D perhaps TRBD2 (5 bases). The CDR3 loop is CASSFTEGSYEQYF. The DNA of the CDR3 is TGTGCCAGCAGCTTTACTGAGGGCTCCTACGAGCAGTACTTC.